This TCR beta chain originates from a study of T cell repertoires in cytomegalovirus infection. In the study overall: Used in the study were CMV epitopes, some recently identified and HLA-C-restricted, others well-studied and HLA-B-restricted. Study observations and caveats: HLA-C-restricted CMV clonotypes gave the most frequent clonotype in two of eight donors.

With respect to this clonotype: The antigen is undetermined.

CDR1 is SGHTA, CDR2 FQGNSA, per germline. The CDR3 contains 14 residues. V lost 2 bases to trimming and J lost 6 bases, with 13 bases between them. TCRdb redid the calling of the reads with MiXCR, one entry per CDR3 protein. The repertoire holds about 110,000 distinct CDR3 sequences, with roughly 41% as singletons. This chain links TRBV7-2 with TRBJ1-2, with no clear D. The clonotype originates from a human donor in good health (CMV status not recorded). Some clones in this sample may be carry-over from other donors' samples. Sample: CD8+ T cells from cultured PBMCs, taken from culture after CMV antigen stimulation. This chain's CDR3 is CASSLTEAVNGYTF. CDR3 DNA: TGTGCCAGCAGCTTAACGGAGGCAGTTAATGGCTACACCTTC.